This T cell receptor (beta chain) was recovered during a study of blood T cell repertoires in COVID-19. Study-wide background: The United States, Italy and Spain supplied acute and convalescent COVID-19 samples.

V dropped 8 bases and J dropped 1; count of bases not matched to a gene: 5. The CDR3 has 15 amino acids. From germline, CDR1 is LNHDA and CDR2 SQIVND (reference sequence). In the authors' methods: Cell counts per sample came from amplifying reference gene primers. TCRdb's copy holds only in-frame clones and misses some; the assay was immunoSEQ multiplex PCR. The DNA was the basis for D and trimming; V, J and clone size are from that table. Found here are 200,000 to 250,000 clones, less than 90% of them singletons; the top ten hold roughly 6.3%. The genes are TRBV19 and TRBJ1-5; 10 nucleotides agree with TRBD1. Sequencing was performed on peripheral blood. The receptor was isolated from a man aged 55 to 70 with acute or convalescent COVID-19. The CDR3 DNA follows: TGTGCCAGTTCGACAGGGGGCCTGAGCAATCAGCCCCAGCATTTT. Translating it yields CASSTGGLSNQPQHF.